Listed here are 28 T cell receptor beta chains from one sample, sequenced in a study of CD8 T cells in ankylosing spondylitis. Their cognate antigens are unknown. From the 5' RACE reads, TCRdb called clonotypes with MiXCR, one entry per CDR3 protein. The sample holds around 490,000 distinct CDR3 sequences; approximately 5.3% are singletons and the top ten take roughly 3.3%. Overall study results and limits: Made up of eight or nine highly homologous variants, a TCR beta motif appeared characteristic of ankylosing spondylitis blood.

Specimen: blood, either unsorted or a sorted T cell fraction (not recorded which). These receptors were obtained from a male donor with ankylosing spondylitis.

Many counts were recorded for this clonotype. V is TRBV20-1 and J is TRBJ1-4; D uncertain. The CDR3 has 14 amino acids. V was trimmed by 1 base and J by 5 bases, leaving 11 bases between them. In germline, CDR1 is DFQATT, CDR2 SNEGSKA (reference sequence). CDR3 amino acids: CSARVQFENEKLFF. CDR3 in DNA: TGCAGTGCTAGAGTTCAGTTTGAAAATGAAAAACTGTTTTTT.

This clonotype was counted many times. The chain uses TRBV29-1 and TRBJ2-2; TRBD2 is a possible D gene (6 bases). Per the germline V gene, CDR1 is SQVTM and CDR2 is ANQGSEA. CDR3 length equals 10 residues. V gave up 7 bases and J gave up 10 bases, with 10 bases separating them. The CDR3 sequence: CSAGDLELFF. As DNA, the CDR3 is TGCAGCGCTGGGGACTTGGAGCTGTTTTTT.

The table lists this clonotype with many counts. The V call is TRBV20-1, the J call TRBJ2-3; a weak D match, TRBD2 (6 bases). The CDR3 runs 13 residues. Germline CDR1 reads DFQATT; CDR2 reads SNEGSKA (reference sequence). Deletions cut 7 bases from V and 2 bases from J, with 13 bases between. CDR3 residues: CSGGGGDTDTQYF. As DNA, the CDR3 is TGCAGTGGGGGAGGCGGGGACACAGATACGCAGTATTTT.

This clonotype showed up just a few times. V and J are TRBV3-1 and TRBJ1-1; no firm D call. The CDR3 length is 15 residues. V lost 4 bases, J lost 3 bases, and 15 bases lay in between. CDR1 is LGHDT, CDR2 YNNKEL, per germline (reference sequence). Here the CDR3 DNA reads TGTGCCAGCAGCCCATATCAGGAAATGGACACTGAAGCTTTCTTT. Its translation is CASSPYQEMDTEAFF.

This clonotype showed up many times. The chain combines TRBV11-2 with TRBJ2-1; possibly TRBD2 for D (6 bases). V was clipped by 2 bases and J by 4 bases, with 12 bases between them. The CDR3 has 15 residues. The germline CDR1 and CDR2 sequences are SGHAT and FQNNGV. CDR3 protein: CASSLYLARYNEQFF. In nucleotides, the CDR3 is TGTGCCAGCAGCTTATATCTAGCGCGGTACAATGAGCAGTTCTTC. Full variable domain (remainder filled in from reference TRBV11-2 and TRBJ2-1): EAGVAQSPRYKIIEKRQSVAFWCNPISGHATLYWYQQILGQGPKLLIQFQNNGVVDDSQLPKDRFSAERLKGVDSTLKIQPAKLEDSAVYLCASSLYLARYNEQFFGPGTRLTVL.

The V call is TRBV7-8, the J call TRBJ2-3; TRBD2 might be the D (6 bases). The V end was cut by 7 bases, the J end by 0 bases, with 14 bases between. This CDR3 contains 15 residues. CDR1 SGHVS and CDR2 FQNEAQ come from the germline V gene. The chain's CDR3 is CASIPGDSSTDTQYF. The DNA of the CDR3 is TGTGCCAGCATCCCGGGAGACAGTAGCACAGATACGCAGTATTTT. Looking up the rest from reference TRBV7-8 and TRBJ2-3 gives the full variable domain: GAGVSQSPRYKVAKRGQDVALRCDPISGHVSLFWYQQALGQGPEFLTYFQNEAQLDKSGLPSDRFFAERPEGSVSTLKIQRTQQEDSAVYLCASIPGDSSTDTQYFGPGTRLTVL.

This clonotype was recorded at least ten times. The V call is TRBV29-1, the J call TRBJ2-7; no firm D call. This CDR3 is 12 amino acids long. Germline V lookup: CDR1 SQVTM, CDR2 ANQGSEA. Trimming pared 5 bases from V and 2 bases from J, leaving 10 bases between. The CDR3 reads CSVRIATYEQYF. The CDR3 DNA reads TGCAGCGTTCGGATAGCTACCTACGAGCAGTACTTC.

This clonotype was seen repeatedly, ten times or more. V and J are TRBV6-5 and TRBJ1-3; TRBD1 agrees at 12 bases. This CDR3 has 18 amino acids. Trimming took 4 bases from V and 1 from J; bases not matched to a gene: 8. Germline CDR1 MNHEY, CDR2 SVGAGI. CDR3 nucleotide sequence: TGTGCCAGCAGTTCCGCCCCGGGACAGGGGGCATCTGGAAACACCATATATTTT. The encoded protein is CASSSAPGQGASGNTIYF.

The sample holds many counts of this clonotype. One end of the junction does not line up with germline, which may come from a read error. The gene calls are TRBV7-9 and TRBJ2-1, with 11 bases lining up with TRBD2. Germline V lookup: CDR1 SEHNR, CDR2 FQNEAQ (reference sequence). There are 12 residues in the CDR3. In DNA form, the CDR3 reads TGTGCCAGCAGGCCCGGGACTAGCGGCTTGGTCTTC. Protein sequence: CASRPGTSGLVF.

This clonotype occurred many times. The V and J genes are TRBV18 and TRBJ1-3, with D tentatively TRBD1 (5 bases). V lost 5 bases to trimming and J lost 2 bases, with 16 bases between them. CDR3 length: 16 residues. Germline V lookup: CDR1 KGHSH, CDR2 LQKENI. Written as DNA, the CDR3 is TGTGCCAGCTCAACAACGACAGAGGCAACTGGAAACACCATATATTTT. Protein: CASSTTTEATGNTIYF.

This clonotype was seen only a few times. The chain carries TRBV11-2 and TRBJ2-1, with TRBD2 matching 8 bases. Germline V gene sequence: CDR1 SGHAT, CDR2 FQNNGV. V shed 1 base, J shed 8 bases, and the junction held 10 bases outside the gene matches. The CDR3 has 16 residues. CDR3 sequence (DNA): TGTGCCAGCAGCTTAGTACTAGCGGCGAACAGCTATGAGCAGTTCTTC. This translates into CASSLVLAANSYEQFF.

Worth noting for this clonotype: A clone one base away is much larger, so this may be a read error. No conserved phenylalanine or tryptophan is present at the end of the CDR3, so a read error is the likely explanation. The chain links TRBV9 to TRBJ2-7; TRBD1 matches 8 bases. This CDR3 region has 17 residues. With 0 bases clipped from V and 5 bases from J, the junction kept 13 bases outside the gene matches. The germline V gene encodes CDR1 SGDLS and CDR2 YYNGEE. DNA for the CDR3: TGTGCCAGCAGCGTAGGTGACAGGGGTCGTGGTATAAACGAGCAGTACTTG. Protein sequence: CASSVGDRGRGINEQYL.

This clonotype came up a few times. The chain couples TRBV4-2 to TRBJ2-1; tentative D call: TRBD2 (7 bases). This CDR3 comprises 18 residues. CDR1 and CDR2 from the germline V gene are LGHNA and YNFKEQ. V was shortened by 0 bases and J by 0 bases, with 15 bases between the two germline ends. The CDR3 is CASSQDGRGVDSYNEQFF. The CDR3 coding sequence is TGTGCCAGCAGCCAAGATGGGAGGGGGGTGGACTCCTACAATGAGCAGTTCTTC.

This clonotype came up many times. In DNA, the CDR3 is TGCAGCTTACGGACGGGGGAGACCCAGTACTTC. It specifies CSLRTGETQYF. The chain employs TRBV29-1 and TRBJ2-5, with D possibly TRBD2 on 5 matching bases. This CDR3 is built from 11 residues. Germline CDR1 reads SQVTM; CDR2 reads ANQGSEA. Trimming cost V 8 bases and J 5 bases, with 12 bases left between them.

This clonotype was observed many times. V and J are TRBV7-2 and TRBJ1-2; TRBD1 might be the D (6 bases). The CDR3 length is 13 residues. In germline, CDR1 is SGHTA, CDR2 FQGNSA. The ends were cut back, 5 bases at V and 7 bases at J, with 14 bases in the middle. CDR3 sequence (DNA): TGTGCCAGCAGCCCGGAGGGGGGGTCTGGCTACACCTTC. Its translation is CASSPEGGSGYTF.

This clonotype was picked up many times. V and J are TRBV4-3 and TRBJ2-2; no clear D. This CDR3 has 13 residues. The germline V gene encodes CDR1 LGHNA and CDR2 YSLEER. V was cut by 2 bases and J by 7 bases, with 8 bases left in between. The CDR3 sequence is CASSQMSYGELFF. Here the CDR3 DNA reads TGCGCCAGCAGCCAAATGAGTTACGGGGAGCTGTTTTTT.

The V and J genes are TRBV20-1 and TRBJ2-1; 9 bases map to TRBD2. The trim removed 7 bases at V and 8 bases at J, leaving 27 bases unmatched. CDR1 is DFQATT and CDR2 is SNEGSKA in the germline V gene (reference sequence). The CDR3 consists of 19 residues. The DNA of the CDR3 is TGCAGTGGCAGGGCTCCTGGCTCTTGGGGGAGCGGGAGGATGGATGAGCAGTTCTTC. Encoded protein: CSGRAPGSWGSGRMDEQFF.

This clonotype was seen repeatedly, ten times or more. V is TRBV12-3 or TRBV12-4 and J is TRBJ1-2; TRBD1 matches 12 bases. The CDR3 has 16 residues. V trimming: 5 bases; J trimming: 3 bases; junction bases outside the gene matches: 7. The chain's CDR3 is CASSLGQGANHYGYTF. In DNA, the CDR3 is TGTGCCAGCAGTCTGGGACAGGGGGCAAATCACTATGGCTACACCTTC.

In this sample, this clonotype turned up many times. J is TRBJ2-3 and V is TRBV28; 8 bases map to TRBD1. V lost 4 bases and J lost 4; bases outside the gene matches: 7. The CDR3 spans 15 residues. Germline CDR1 and CDR2: MDHEN and SYDVKM. CDR3 sequence reads: CASSSSTGVADTQYF. In DNA, the CDR3 is TGTGCCAGCAGTTCCTCGACAGGGGTGGCAGATACGCAGTATTTT.

This clonotype was counted many times. CDR3 amino acids: CASSHIPGATIDTQYF. The CDR3 bases are TGTGCCAGCAGTCATATCCCAGGGGCCACTATAGATACGCAGTATTTT. The gene calls are TRBV12-3 or TRBV12-4 and TRBJ2-3; weak D call: TRBD1 (6 bases). CDR3 size: 16 residues. V dropped 5 bases and J dropped 5 bases, with 20 bases sitting between them.

Many counts were recorded for this clonotype. V is TRBV27 and J is TRBJ1-5; D unclear. Trimming pared 2 bases from V and 7 bases from J, leaving 9 bases between. This CDR3 has 13 residues. The germline CDR1 and CDR2 sequences are MNHEY and SMNVEV (reference sequence). The CDR3 sequence: CASSLSRAQPQHF. CDR3 coding DNA: TGTGCCAGCAGTTTAAGTAGGGCACAGCCCCAGCATTTT.

This chain uses TRBV7-2 with TRBJ2-1; D tentatively fits TRBD1 or TRBD2 (5 bases each). V was pared by 2 bases and J by 8 bases, with 7 bases between. The CDR3 has 12 amino acids. From germline, CDR1 is SGHTA and CDR2 FQGNSA. In nucleotides, the CDR3 is TGTGCCAGCAGCTTATGGGGACATGAGCAGTTCTTC. The encoded protein is CASSLWGHEQFF.

This clonotype came up many times. The rearrangement joins TRBV12-3 or TRBV12-4 to TRBJ2-6; D remains ambiguous. The CDR3 loop spans 16 amino acids. Trimming cost V 5 bases and J 0 bases, with 11 bases left between them. CDR3 sequence (DNA): TGTGCCAGCAGTCCCCACTCAAGCTCTGGGGCCAACGTCCTGACTTTC. It is translated as CASSPHSSSGANVLTF.

This clonotype occurred many times. The chain couples TRBV20-1 to TRBJ2-5; no reliable D call. Trimming left V 8 bases short and J 7 bases short, with 14 bases between. The CDR3 loop spans 11 amino acids. Per germline, CDR1 DFQATT and CDR2 SNEGSKA (reference sequence). This chain's CDR3 is CSTSIPGTQYF. CDR3 coding DNA: TGCAGTACAAGCATCCCAGGGACCCAGTACTTC.

This clonotype showed up many times. The V and J genes are TRBV12-3 or TRBV12-4 and TRBJ2-3; TRBD2 matches at 15 bases. The CDR3 totals 19 residues. After removal of 3 bases from V and 4 bases from J, the junction contained 11 bases not matched to a gene. The CDR3 DNA is TGTGCCAGCAGTTTTCGGACTAGCGGGAGGGCCTCCGTAGCAGATACGCAGTATTTT. It is translated as CASSFRTSGRASVADTQYF.

V gene TRBV2 combines with J gene TRBJ2-5; 9 bases line up with TRBD1. In germline, CDR1 is SNHLY, CDR2 FYNNEI. With V trimmed by 7 bases and J by 4 bases, 4 bases remained unmatched. The CDR3 extends over 13 amino acids. The CDR3 reads CASMRQGGETQYF. The CDR3 DNA reads TGTGCCAGCATGCGACAGGGGGGAGAGACCCAGTACTTC.

About this clonotype itself: This may be a read error, as it is one base from a much larger clone. The chain employs TRBV24-1 and TRBJ2-1, with 11 bases fitting TRBD2. Germline V gene sequence: CDR1 KGHDR, CDR2 SFDVKD. J lost 9 bases, V lost 5 bases, and 8 bases had no gene match. CDR3 length: 15 amino acids. CDR3 bases: TGTGCCACCAGTGCGACTAGCGGGACTGGGGCTGAGCAGTTCTTC. This codes for CATSATSGTGAEQFF.

This clonotype was detected many times. The chain has TRBV27 and TRBJ1-3, with D uncertain. Between the trimmed V and J ends, which lost 5 bases and 4 bases, there was a span of 15 bases. CDR3 length equals 15 residues. CDR1 and CDR2 (germline): MNHEY, SMNVEV (reference sequence). The CDR3 DNA reads as TGTGCCAGCAGTGCGACGGCCCAAACGGGAAACACCATATATTTT. This encodes CASSATAQTGNTIYF.